These T cell receptor beta chains were read from a single sample in a study of graft-versus-host responses after intestinal transplantation. Using immunoSEQ multiplex PCR, the repertoire was profiled, and TCRdb retains in-frame clones only, with some absent. The sample has some 40,000 clones; more than 80% are singletons. Sequencing was performed on PBMCs, taken around 720 days after intestinal transplantation. The receptors originated from a human patient who received an intestinal transplant, so some T cells may come from the graft donor. The conserved cysteine and the conserved F or W are not part of the CDR3 here.

len,j_gene,v_gene,CDR3aa
14,TRBJ2-7,TRBV6-6,ASSYSIRTDSYEQY
12,TRBJ1-1,TRBV7-9,AIGRQSMNTEAF
10,TRBJ1-3,TRBV29-1,SVVQAGNTIY
13,TRBJ2-4,TRBV2,ASTRLAGDGNIQY
11,TRBJ1-1,TRBV6-5,ASKGLGNTEAF
13,TRBJ2-3,TRBV5-1,ASSWGGGKPDTQY
14,TRBJ1-2,TRBV11-2,ASSHFGGTGSYGYT
12,TRBJ2-7,TRBV6-6,ASSYSDSSYEQY
12,TRBJ1-1,TRBV7-6,ASSLARGQTEAF
11,TRBJ1-1,TRBV6-6,ATALGENTEAF
14,TRBJ2-1,TRBV19,ASSTPLEGGLNEQF
16,TRBJ2-1,TRBV27,ASSFSPPLAGAHNEQF
15,TRBJ2-4,TRBV19,ASSRHLGSIAKNIQY
13,TRBJ1-5,TRBV6-5,ASSPRGGGVQPQH
14,TRBJ2-3,TRBV7-9,ASSFLTGRQINTQY
14,TRBJ2-1,TRBV7-2,ASSLVSGGLVVEQF
12,TRBJ2-7,TRBV11-1,ASSLLAGSYEQY
16,TRBJ2-6,TRBV15,ATSRVPGPSTGANVLT
13,TRBJ2-3,TRBV7-6,ASSLNRGGTDTQY
15,TRBJ2-6,TRBV13,ASSAGQGGSGANVLT
13,TRBJ2-7,TRBV6-5,ASSNPPRGIHEQY
14,TRBJ2-1,TRBV6-5,ASSYPGQGGYNEQF
11,TRBJ2-3,TRBV9,ASSAAQSHTQY
11,TRBJ2-2,TRBV7-3,ASSLAPGGELF
10,TRBJ1-1,TRBV19,ASSPPGTEAF
13,TRBJ2-3,TRBV5-1,ASSPGGGGRDTQY
13,TRBJ2-7,TRBV18,ASSPPGIRGSEQY
10,TRBJ2-7,TRBV28,ASSLLAYEQY
12,TRBJ1-2,TRBV4-2,ASSQDTGFYGYT
12,TRBJ2-5,TRBV28,ASSLGGAQETQY
15,TRBJ1-6,TRBV21-1,ATLQGFGEDYNSPLH
14,TRBJ2-5,TRBV6-5,ASSYSLEQPRETQY
18,TRBJ2-1,TRBV4-2,ASSQLPGQVLSSSYNEQF
11,TRBJ1-6,TRBV19,ASASSYNSPLH
13,TRBJ1-5,TRBV5-3,ARSPPRTGDQPQH
12,TRBJ2-7,TRBV18,ASSTSGRTYEQY
12,TRBJ2-7,TRBV27,ASSIRQGSYEQY
10,TRBJ2-1,TRBV7-6,ASSPTGAQQF
11,TRBJ2-1,TRBV6-5,AIQGPRPNEQF
13,TRBJ1-2,TRBV19,ASSMGQGWNYGYT
10,TRBJ1-6,TRBV7-3,ASSPDTFTLH
14,TRBJ2-7,TRBV5-1,ASSSPSGTGSYEQY
10,TRBJ2-7,TRBV6-1,ASWDSVYEQY
11,TRBJ2-4,TRBV11-2,ASTQGAVGIQY
12,TRBJ2-7,TRBV13,ASSLLGAAYEQY
15,TRBJ1-1,TRBV5-1,ASSLDLRDRGSTEAF
14,TRBJ2-2,TRBV11-2,ASSRQHGTSTGELF
10,TRBJ2-7,TRBV2,ASSRDTYEQY